This TCR beta chain appears in the sequencing data of a study of cytomegalovirus exposure and HLA in healthy donors. Study-level information: According to later analysis, the same platform produced the 120 validation and several hundred first-cohort repertoires.

V dropped 1 base and J dropped 2 bases, with 9 bases sitting between them. CDR3 length equals 14 residues. CDR1 is SGHNT and CDR2 is YYREEE in the germline V gene (reference sequence). TCRdb keeps only in-frame clones here, not all; method: immunoSEQ multiplex PCR. The table lists 280,000 or so clones, roughly 88% of them singletons. General study findings and limits: In vitro testing confirmed three CMV-associated chains as specific for CMV antigens. Cytomegalovirus status was reportedly diagnosed by the classifier with high sensitivity and specificity.

Of note for this clone: The antigen is not known.

Sequenced material: PBMCs. The chain links TRBV5-4 to TRBJ1-1; D unresolved. This sequence was found in a woman younger than 30 in good health and CMV-seronegative. The CDR3 DNA reads TGTGCCAGCAGCTTGCCCCGGAGAAACACTGAAGCTTTCTTT. This encodes CASSLPRRNTEAFF.